This TCR beta chain emerged from a study of T-cell memory formation after mild COVID-19. This clonotype was counted between two and nine times. V gave up 2 bases and J gave up 3 bases; unmatched junction bases: 12. CDR1 LGHDT and CDR2 YNNKEL come from the germline V gene (reference sequence). The CDR3 is 17 amino acids. TCRdb re-derived calls from the 5' RACE reads in MiXCR, one entry per CDR3 protein. The table has roughly 510,000 distinct CDR3 sequences, roughly a sixth seen once. The sequencing sample was made of PBMCs or a T cell subset sorted from them (not recorded which). The rearrangement uses TRBV3-1 and TRBJ1-2, with 7 nucleotides matching TRBD1. This TCR derives from an adult woman who had mild COVID-19 (a few samples of this study predate the infection). Cell type and time point are not known. The CDR3 DNA reads as TGTGCCAGCAGCCAAAGACTGAACAGGGGCCACGACTATGGCTACACCTTC. Its translation: CASSQRLNRGHDYGYTF.